This T cell receptor (beta chain) was sequenced for a study of blood T cells in healthy people across ages. Study-wide points: Naive T cell percentage showed a strong correlation with the diversity of TCR beta.

PCR was performed a second time for about 7 to 12 cycles using a sample-barcoded 5' primer and a J-beta primer mix. There were at least 2.5 million CDR3-containing paired-end reads obtained from each sample. MiXCR, applied by TCRdb to the 5' RACE reads, yields one record per CDR3 protein. The repertoire has approximately 1.5 million distinct CDR3 sequences, approximately 32% of them found once; the top ten carry 11%. With regard to this clonotype: What it binds is unknown.

Germline V gives CDR1 MNHEY, CDR2 SVGEGT. The CDR3 runs 18 residues. Those donating, healthy Caucasian individuals from Russia, were aged about 6 to 95. Whenever a sample was processed, at least 6.5 million PBMCs were isolated. Sample: blood. The sequence was collected from a woman aged 25 to 39 in good health. The rearrangement links TRBV6-2 or TRBV6-3 to TRBJ2-4, with 7 bases lining up with TRBD2. Gene TRBJ2-7 matches the end of the DNA better, so the J call may be wrong. Written as DNA, the CDR3 is TGTGCCAGCAGTTCTTTCGTCATGGGAGGGCGAAATCTCTACGAGCAGTACTTC. Amino acid sequence: CASSSFVMGGRNLYEQYF.